These T cell receptor beta chains were read from a single sample in a study of early T cells in non-severe SARS-CoV-2 infection. TCRdb fed the 5' RACE reads into MiXCR, producing one record per CDR3 protein. The sample has around 50,000 distinct CDR3 sequences, 6% to 7% seen once; the top ten hold roughly 4%. The material sequenced was whole blood. The receptor source for this set is an adult who was a healthcare worker with PCR-confirmed SARS-CoV-2 infection or an uninfected control (not recorded which). Each CDR3 is given with its conserved first and last residue. Each record gives: D gene, clone size, J gene, V gene, CDR3 DNA, CDR3 protein. The D gene is left open where the match is weak. Clone sizes are given selectively: once, few, many, or a class where the clone is expanded.

>TRBD2|many|TRBJ2-3|TRBV2
TGTGCCAGCCGGAGCGGGGGGCTTAACACAGATACGCAGTATTTT
CASRSGGLNTDTQYF
>TRBD1|.|TRBJ1-4|TRBV12-3/TRBV12-4
TGTGCCAGCAGGGCAGGGGGAGCAACTAATGAAAAACTGTTTTTT
CASRAGGATNEKLFF
>.|many|TRBJ1-6|TRBV20-1
TGCAGTGCTAGAGTGGGGGAGGCTTCACCCCTCCACTTT
CSARVGEASPLHF
>.|many|TRBJ2-3|TRBV15
TGTGCCACCGGTGCCGAACGGGGTAACACAGATACGCAGTATTTT
CATGAERGNTDTQYF
>.|few|TRBJ2-1|TRBV19
TGTGCCAGTAGTCTCCTCGGGGGCTCCTACAATGAGCAGTTCTTC
CASSLLGGSYNEQFF
>TRBD2|few|TRBJ2-5|TRBV5-8
TGTGCCAGCAGCTTAACTAGCGGGGGAGAGACCCAGTACTTC
CASSLTSGGETQYF
>TRBD1|many|TRBJ2-3|TRBV29-1
TGCAGCGCTGACAGGGGGGCCTTCACAGATACGCAGTATTTT
CSADRGAFTDTQYF
>TRBD1|many|TRBJ1-2|TRBV2
TGTGCCAGCCAGGACAGGACCAGAATTAACCCTAACTATGGCTACACCTTC
CASQDRTRINPNYGYTF
>.|few|TRBJ1-4|TRBV30
TGTGCCTGCCCAGCAACTAATGAAAAACTGTTTTTT
CACPATNEKLFF
>.|few|TRBJ2-1|TRBV11-2
TGTGCCAGCCGATTGGGGTCGAGGGATGAGCAGTTCTTC
CASRLGSRDEQFF
>TRBD2|few|TRBJ2-5|TRBV24-1
TGTGCCACCAGTGACACCGGGACTAGCGGGGCAGAGACCCAGTACTTC
CATSDTGTSGAETQYF
>.|many|TRBJ2-3|TRBV20-1
TGCAGTGCTGGCTATACAAGGGATACGCAGTATTTT
CSAGYTRDTQYF
>.|many|TRBJ2-5|TRBV14
TGTGCCAGCAGCCAAATATGGATCGGGGAAGAGACCCAGTACTTC
CASSQIWIGEETQYF
>.|many|TRBJ2-7|TRBV10-2
TGCGCCAGCAGCCTCCCCGGGGGAACCTACGAGCAGTACTTC
CASSLPGGTYEQYF
>TRBD1|many|TRBJ2-3|TRBV27
TGTGCCAGCAGTCTACGGGGACAGTTCTCAAGGGATACGCAGTATTTT
CASSLRGQFSRDTQYF
>.|few|TRBJ2-5|TRBV7-8
TGTGCCAGCAGTCAAATAGGGGCAATGAAAGAGACCCAGTACTTC
CASSQIGAMKETQYF
>.|few|TRBJ2-7|TRBV4-2
TGTGCCAGCAGCCAAACCCAGGGGAGATACGAGCAGTACTTC
CASSQTQGRYEQYF
>.|many|TRBJ1-1|TRBV29-1
TGCAGCGCCGGACGGACAGTGAACACTGAAGCTTTCTTT
CSAGRTVNTEAFF
>.|few|TRBJ1-5|TRBV12-3/TRBV12-4
TGTGCCAGCAGTGGGCTTTGGGACCAGCCCCAGCATTTT
CASSGLWDQPQHF
>.|few|TRBJ2-7|TRBV2
TGTGCCAGCAGTACCACGGGGTCCTACGAGCAGTACTTC
CASSTTGSYEQYF
>.|many|TRBJ1-5|TRBV3-1
TGTGCCAGCAGCACTTCAGCGTGGGATCAGCCCCAGCATTTT
CASSTSAWDQPQHF
>.|.|TRBJ2-1|TRBV5-8
TGTGCCAGCAGCTTGGCCCCTGAGCAGTTCTTC
CASSLAPEQFF
>.|few|TRBJ1-5|TRBV7-2
TGTGCCAGCAGTTGGGGAGGTGGCAATCAGCCCCAGCATTTT
CASSWGGGNQPQHF
>TRBD1|many|TRBJ2-1|TRBV20-1
TGCAGTGCTAGAGACCCGGGACAGGGTATGAGGAGGTTTCAGTATGAGCAGTTCTTC
CSARDPGQGMRRFQYEQFF
>.|many|TRBJ1-6|TRBV5-1
TGCGCCAGCAGGGAGGGGCTAGGGAATTCACCCCTCCACTTT
CASREGLGNSPLHF
>TRBD2|many|TRBJ2-1|TRBV29-1
TGCAGCGCTGACAATCTAGCGGGGGGATCGAATGAGCAGTTCTTC
CSADNLAGGSNEQFF
>.|.|TRBJ2-2|TRBV7-2
TGTGCCAGCAGCTTAAGGGGCACCGGGGAGCTGTTTTTT
CASSLRGTGELFF
>.|few|TRBJ2-7|TRBV27
TGTGCCAGCAGTTTATCCCGGTCGACAGGCTCCTACGAGCAGTACTTC
CASSLSRSTGSYEQYF
>.|many|TRBJ1-3|TRBV6-5
TGTGCCAGCAACGAGGGACGAGGAAACACCATATATTTT
CASNEGRGNTIYF
>.|many|TRBJ2-7|TRBV27
TGTGCCAGCACCCCCGTGGGGGTAGGAGGCTCCTACGAGCAGTACTTC
CASTPVGVGGSYEQYF
>.|.|TRBJ1-2|TRBV13
TGTGCCAGCAGCCAGTCCACAGGTTATCTCTATGGCTACACCTTC
CASSQSTGYLYGYTF
>.|many|TRBJ1-4|TRBV7-9
TGTGCCAGCAGCCCCCGAGAAGCAACTAATGAAAAACTGTTTTTT
CASSPREATNEKLFF
>.|many|TRBJ2-3|TRBV2
TGTGCCAGCAGTGAAGCCTTGGCAGATACGCAGTATTTT
CASSEALADTQYF
>.|many|TRBJ1-1|TRBV18
TGTGCCAGCTCACCAAGGCGAGATAGGACTGAAGCTTTCTTT
CASSPRRDRTEAFF
>TRBD2|many|TRBJ2-3|TRBV2
TGTGCCAGCAGGATCGGGACTAGCGGCACAGATACGCAGTATTTT
CASRIGTSGTDTQYF
>.|.|TRBJ2-7|TRBV5-5
TGTGCCAGCGCTCTAACGCTGTTCCTAAACGAGCAGTACTTC
CASALTLFLNEQYF
>.|many|TRBJ2-1|TRBV6-2/TRBV6-3
TGTGCCAGCAGTTACTCGTTGCGGGGACTTCGATACAATGAGCAGTTCTTC
CASSYSLRGLRYNEQFF
>.|medium-sized|TRBJ2-1|TRBV11-3
TGTGCCAGCAGCTTATTGCCACCCGGGACACTCACCTACAATGAGCAGTTCTTC
CASSLLPPGTLTYNEQFF
>.|many|TRBJ1-6|TRBV7-6
TGTGCCAGCAGCTTACAGGCGGGGAATTCACCCCTCCACTTT
CASSLQAGNSPLHF
>.|.|TRBJ2-3|TRBV11-3
TGTGCCAGCAGCGCACACACAGATACGCAGTATTTT
CASSAHTDTQYF
>.|many|TRBJ1-1|TRBV29-1
TGCAGCGTTATGAGGAACACTGAAGCTTTCTTT
CSVMRNTEAFF
>TRBD1|.|TRBJ1-1|TRBV20-1
TGCAGTGCTTCCGGGACAGTGAACACTGAAGCTTTCTTT
CSASGTVNTEAFF
>.|.|TRBJ2-1|TRBV12-3/TRBV12-4
TGTGCCAGCAGCTTCGACAGAGGCCCCTACAATGAGCAGTTCTTC
CASSFDRGPYNEQFF
>.|.|TRBJ2-1|TRBV20-1
TGCAGTGCTCCCCGACAGAACAATGAGCAGTTCTTC
CSAPRQNNEQFF
>.|many|TRBJ2-7|TRBV20-1
TGCAGTGCTAGAGGAAGGGTGGAGTACGAGCAGTACTTC
CSARGRVEYEQYF
>.|.|TRBJ2-3|TRBV3-1
TGTGCCAGCAGCCAAGAGTTTCGACTCCTGAGAGATACGCAGTATTTT
CASSQEFRLLRDTQYF
>.|.|TRBJ2-3|TRBV18
TGTGCCAGCTCACCAGGCAGCGTCACAGATACGCAGTATTTT
CASSPGSVTDTQYF
>.|few|TRBJ1-6|TRBV11-2
TGTGCCAGCAGCCCTGGACAGAATTCACCCCTCCACTTT
CASSPGQNSPLHF
>.|few|TRBJ2-5|TRBV7-2
TGTGCCAGCAGCTTAGCTGGGCAGGGCGAGACCCAGTACTTC
CASSLAGQGETQYF
>.|.|TRBJ2-7|TRBV6-2/TRBV6-3
TGTGCCAGCAGTCAGAAGAACTACGAGCAGTACTTC
CASSQKNYEQYF
>TRBD2|few|TRBJ2-2|TRBV25-1
TGTGCCAGCAGTGAATACTTCAACCCGGGGGGGACGAACACCGGGGAGCTGTTTTTT
CASSEYFNPGGTNTGELFF
>.|many|TRBJ1-5|TRBV7-2
TGTGCCAGCAGCTTAGGAGGTATCGGAAATCAGCCCCAGCATTTT
CASSLGGIGNQPQHF
>.|medium-sized|TRBJ2-7|TRBV20-1
TGCAGTGCTAGAGCGGTCGGGGGTAGTGACGAGCAGTACTTC
CSARAVGGSDEQYF
>TRBD1|.|TRBJ2-7|TRBV7-6
TGTGCCAGCAGCCAACGCTCGCCCGGGACAGGCCTTCAGCAGTACTTC
CASSQRSPGTGLQQYF
>.|many|TRBJ1-5|TRBV28
TGTGCCAGCAGTCCAACCGGGACTAGTCTATCCGTACCCCAGCATTTT
CASSPTGTSLSVPQHF